The 27 T cell receptor beta chains reported below all come from one sample, sequenced in a study of T-cell reconstitution after alpha-beta-depleted transplantation in children. A TCRbeta library incorporating unique molecular identifiers was prepared. A single record per CDR3 protein comes from TCRdb applying MiXCR to the PCR reads. The table shows a few hundred thousand distinct CDR3 sequences, with about a tenth occurring only once. Material: PBMCs from the stem cell graft donor, obtained from the stem cell graft. The receptors shown here come from a human donor who donated a stem cell graft to a child with acute lymphoblastic leukemia.

This clonotype was picked up many times. The chain joins TRBV7-2 to TRBJ2-7; a weak D match, TRBD2 (5 bases). CDR1 and CDR2 (germline): SGHTA, FQGNSA. V lost 8 bases and J lost 4, with 12 bases in between. The CDR3 length is 12 residues. The DNA of the CDR3 is TGTGCCAGCGGGCGGGTTCGGTACGAGCAGTACTTC. Protein sequence: CASGRVRYEQYF.

The chain uses TRBV20-1 and TRBJ2-7, with TRBD2 matching 8 bases. CDR3 length: 14 amino acids. Germline assignment: CDR1 DFQATT and CDR2 SNEGSKA (reference sequence). The trim removed 3 bases at V and 7 bases at J, leaving 11 bases unmatched. In nucleotides, the CDR3 is TGCAGTGCTAGCAGCCGAGGACTAGCAAAGGAGCAGTACTTC. This sequence encodes CSASSRGLAKEQYF.

The sample holds a few counts of this clonotype. The chain recombines TRBV6-5 with TRBJ1-1; the match to TRBD1 covers 7 bases. V trimming: 3 bases; J trimming: 2 bases; junction bases outside the gene matches: 3. This CDR3 comprises 14 residues. Germline CDR1 reads MNHEY; CDR2 reads SVGAGI. The CDR3, as DNA: TGTGCCAGCAGTTATCAGGGGGACAACACTGAAGCTTTCTTT. Protein sequence: CASSYQGDNTEAFF.

Only a few counts were recorded for this clonotype. The chain employs TRBV6-2 or TRBV6-3 and TRBJ1-5; D gene ambiguous. The CDR3 sequence is 19 residues long. With 0 bases removed from V and 5 bases from J, the gap between germline ends came to 23 bases. Germline CDR1 MNHEY, CDR2 SVGEGT. CDR3 nucleotide sequence: TGTGCCAGCAGTTACTCGGGAGGAAGCCTAGCTCGAATTTATCAGCCCCAGCATTTT. Protein product: CASSYSGGSLARIYQPQHF.

V usage is TRBV27 and J usage is TRBJ2-1; TRBD2 agrees at 7 bases. The germline CDR1 and CDR2 sequences are MNHEY and SMNVEV (reference sequence). The CDR3 totals 14 residues. Germline trimming cut 7 bases from V and 4 bases from J; bases unmatched to any gene: 7. CDR3 loop: CASKGGSWYNEQFF. The CDR3 DNA is TGTGCCAGCAAAGGCGGGAGCTGGTACAATGAGCAGTTCTTC.

The V gene is TRBV6-1, the J gene TRBJ1-1; a possible D gene is TRBD1 (5 bases). Looked up from germline, CDR1 is MNHNS and CDR2 is SASEGT. There are 13 residues in the CDR3. Trimming cost V 7 bases and J 7 bases, with 16 bases left between them. CDR3 in amino acids: CASNNYQRGEAFF. CDR3 in DNA: TGTGCCAGCAACAATTATCAAAGGGGTGAAGCTTTCTTT.

In this sample, this clonotype turned up many times. This chain uses TRBV28 with TRBJ1-1, with D possibly being TRBD1 (6 bases). The V and J ends lost 2 bases and 5 bases respectively, with 12 bases between them. The CDR3 totals 14 residues. The germline gives CDR1 MDHEN, CDR2 SYDVKM. Here the CDR3 DNA reads TGTGCCAGCAGTTTAGGGGGCGCGGGGACTGAAGCTTTCTTT. Protein product: CASSLGGAGTEAFF.

This clonotype was detected a few times. The chain couples TRBV12-3 or TRBV12-4 to TRBJ2-2, with a tentative D call TRBD1 (6 bases). The CDR3 totals 14 residues. V dropped 4 bases and J dropped 4 bases, with 10 bases sitting between them. CDR3 sequence (DNA): TGTGCCAGCAGTTCCAGGGGATCCACCGGGGAGCTGTTTTTT. This gives the protein CASSSRGSTGELFF.

This clonotype was seen ten or more times. The genes are TRBV28 and TRBJ2-3, with D unclear. CDR1 is MDHEN, CDR2 SYDVKM, per germline. V dropped 6 bases and J dropped 3 bases, with 13 bases sitting between them. The CDR3 is 14 residues long. The CDR3 spells CASRFFMGTDTQYF. CDR3 in DNA: TGTGCCAGCAGATTCTTTATGGGGACAGATACGCAGTATTTT.

The V gene is TRBV27, the J gene TRBJ1-5, with a possible D match to TRBD1 (5 bases). Trimming pared 3 bases from V and 12 bases from J, leaving 12 bases between. CDR3 length equals 12 residues. Germline CDR1 is MNHEY and CDR2 is SMNVEV (reference sequence). The CDR3 region has the DNA TGTGCCAGCAGTTTCCCCGGGGGTAACCAGCATTTT. Its protein product is CASSFPGGNQHF.

The J gene is TRBJ2-7, the V gene TRBV29-1, with 10 bases that match TRBD1. Germline assignment: CDR1 SQVTM and CDR2 ANQGSEA. This CDR3 has 16 amino acids. With V trimmed by 2 bases and J by 4 bases, 11 bases remained unmatched. The CDR3 spells CSVESLLGTGDYEQYF. The CDR3 nucleotides read TGCAGCGTTGAAAGTCTCTTGGGGACAGGGGATTACGAGCAGTACTTC.

This clonotype was recorded a few times. The chain recombines TRBV5-4 with TRBJ2-7, with D perhaps TRBD2 (6 bases). CDR1 SGHNT and CDR2 YYREEE come from the germline V gene (reference sequence). CDR3 size: 14 residues. Trimming pared 1 base from V and 5 bases from J, leaving 13 bases between. The CDR3, as DNA: TGTGCCAGCAGCTTGCTGGGGGGTACCCACGAGCAGTACTTC. Protein sequence: CASSLLGGTHEQYF. Based on the CDR3 plus reference TRBV5-4 and TRBJ2-7, the full variable domain is ETGVTQSPTHLIKTRGQQVTLRCSSQSGHNTVSWYQQALGQGPQFIFQYYREEENGRGNFPPRFSGLQFPNYSSELNVNALELDDSALYLCASSLLGGTHEQYFGPGTRLTVT.

The genes are TRBV29-1 and TRBJ2-3; the D is unclear. This CDR3 comprises 13 residues. Germline lookup yields CDR1 SQVTM and CDR2 ANQGSEA. The germline V and J ends were trimmed by 0 bases and 4 bases, with 8 bases remaining between them. The CDR3 bases are TGCAGCGTTGAAGAGGGTTTTGCAGATACGCAGTATTTT. Amino acids: CSVEEGFADTQYF.

There are many counts of this clonotype. The chain combines TRBV5-8 with TRBJ2-1, with D possibly matching TRBD2 (5 bases). The CDR3 contains 14 residues. V lost 0 bases, J lost 8 bases, and 12 bases lay in between. Germline V CDR1 and CDR2: SGHTS, YDEGEE. This CDR3 reads CASSLDEGMDEQFF. The CDR3 region has the DNA TGTGCCAGCAGCTTGGATGAGGGTATGGATGAGCAGTTCTTC.

This clonotype was detected only a few times. J is TRBJ2-7 and V is TRBV20-1; TRBD1 matches at 9 bases. This CDR3 has 13 residues. Germline assignment: CDR1 DFQATT and CDR2 SNEGSKA (reference sequence). Trimming removed 5 bases from V and 3 bases from J; junction bases left unmatched: 5. CDR3 nucleotide sequence: TGCAGTGCTCAGACAGGGGGAGTCTACGAGCAGTACTTC. Translation: CSAQTGGVYEQYF.

This CDR3 is CASSLALSGRQEQYF. The CDR3 DNA is TGCGCCAGCAGCTTGGCCTTGTCAGGTCGCCAGGAGCAGTACTTC. The chain uses TRBV5-1 and TRBJ2-7; D is uncertain. Germline CDR1 SGHRS, CDR2 YFSETQ. Trimming took 0 bases from V and 7 from J, leaving 17 bases between them. This CDR3 has 15 amino acids. The full variable domain, with the rest looked up from reference TRBV5-1 and TRBJ2-7, is KAGVTQTPRYLIKTRGQQVTLSCSPISGHRSVSWYQQTPGQGLQFLFEYFSETQRNKGNFPGRFSGRQFSNSRSEMNVSTLELGDSALYLCASSLALSGRQEQYFGPGTRLTVT.

This clonotype was counted only a few times. The chain combines TRBV4-3 with TRBJ2-2, with 7 bases aligning to TRBD1. The CDR3 extends over 15 amino acids. Germline CDR1 LGHNA, CDR2 YSLEER. With 4 bases clipped from V and 3 bases from J, the junction kept 5 bases outside the gene matches. The CDR3 loop is CASSPDRVHTGELFF. In nucleotides, the CDR3 is TGCGCCAGCAGCCCCGACAGGGTACACACCGGGGAGCTGTTTTTT.

The chain couples TRBV4-1 to TRBJ2-7; the D gene is possibly TRBD2 (5 bases). The V gene's germline CDR1 is MGHRA and CDR2 YSYEKL. This CDR3 spans 14 amino acids. V lost 4 bases to trimming and J lost 4 bases, with 14 bases between them. The CDR3 coding sequence is TGCGCCAGCAGCCTCGGACTCCAGCTTTACGAGCAGTACTTC. It yields the protein CASSLGLQLYEQYF.

This clonotype was seen many times. CDR3 loop: CASSSTDGNYGYTF. CDR3 nucleotide sequence: TGTGCCAGCAGCTCCACAGACGGTAACTATGGCTACACCTTC. J is TRBJ1-2 and V is TRBV7-2; D unresolved. The germline gives CDR1 SGHTA, CDR2 FQGNSA. There are 14 residues in the CDR3. V lost 4 bases to trimming and J lost 1 base, with 10 bases between them.

This clonotype appeared a few times. This chain connects TRBV24-1 to TRBJ2-3; 7 positions match TRBD2. Per germline, CDR1 KGHDR and CDR2 SFDVKD. CDR3 size: 17 residues. V gave up 3 bases and J gave up 2 bases; unmatched junction bases: 10. The CDR3 reads CATSDPQAGLSTDTQYF. The CDR3 DNA follows: TGTGCCACCAGTGATCCGCAAGCGGGGCTTTCCACAGATACGCAGTATTTT.

The sample holds many counts of this clonotype. The V call is TRBV5-6, the J call TRBJ2-5; no firm D call. The CDR3 consists of 14 residues. Trimming removed 4 bases at V and 4 bases at J, with 14 bases between. Germline CDR1 is SGHDT and CDR2 is YYEEEE. CDR3 amino acids: CASSQSQVGETQYF. The CDR3 region has the DNA TGTGCCAGCAGCCAAAGCCAGGTTGGAGAGACCCAGTACTTC. Full variable domain (outside the CDR3, taken from reference TRBV5-6 and TRBJ2-5): DAGVTQSPTHLIKTRGQQVTLRCSPKSGHDTVSWYQQALGQGPQFIFQYYEEEERQRGNFPDRFSGHQFPNYSSELNVNALLLGDSALYLCASSQSQVGETQYFGPGTRLLVL.

This clonotype was recorded a few times. This rearrangement joins TRBV6-5 to TRBJ2-5, with 7 bases matching TRBD2. V lost 10 bases, J lost 5 bases, and 4 bases stayed unmatched. The CDR3 has 11 residues. Germline CDR1 is MNHEY and CDR2 is SVGAGI. CDR3: CATTRGETQYF. The DNA for the CDR3 is TGTGCCACGACGCGGGGGGAGACCCAGTACTTC.

This sequence joins TRBV15 and TRBJ2-3; TRBD2 might be the D (7 bases). Deletions cut 5 bases from V and 4 bases from J, with 16 bases between. The CDR3 consists of 15 residues. CDR1 is LNHNV and CDR2 is YYDKDF in the germline V gene (reference sequence). The DNA for the CDR3 is TGTGCCACCAGCCCAAGGGGGAGGGCATCAGATACGCAGTATTTT. Protein: CATSPRGRASDTQYF.

The chain links TRBV12-3 or TRBV12-4 to TRBJ2-5; tentative D call: TRBD2 (6 bases). V was trimmed by 6 bases and J by 12 bases, leaving 17 bases between them. There are 12 residues in the CDR3. This chain's CDR3 is CASSLPRGFKYF. CDR3 nucleotides: TGTGCCAGCAGCTTACCCCGGGGGTTTAAGTACTTC.

This clonotype was recorded many times. This chain uses TRBV7-9 with TRBJ1-5, with 8 bases that match TRBD1. The CDR3 is 15 residues long. V dropped 1 base and J dropped 4; count of bases not matched to a gene: 3. In germline, CDR1 is SEHNR, CDR2 FQNEAQ (reference sequence). The CDR3 nucleotides are TGTGCCAGCAGCTTAGGCAGGGGGCTGAATCAGCCCCAGCATTTT. It encodes CASSLGRGLNQPQHF. The full variable domain, in which reference TRBV7-9 and TRBJ1-5 provide the parts outside the CDR3, is DTGVSQNPRHKITKRGQNVTFRCDPISEHNRLYWYRQTLGQGPEFLTYFQNEAQLEKSRLLSDRFSAERPKGSFSTLEIQRTEQGDSAMYLCASSLGRGLNQPQHFGDGTRLSIL.

This clonotype was seen only a few times. This chain's CDR3 is CASSFQWEGTNEQYF. In DNA form, the CDR3 reads TGCGCCAGCAGCTTTCAATGGGAGGGAACGAACGAGCAGTACTTC. The rearrangement links TRBV5-1 to TRBJ2-7, with TRBD2 identical over 7 bases. The CDR3 extends over 15 amino acids. V lost 2 bases and J lost 5; bases outside the gene matches: 10. Germline-derived CDR1 and CDR2 are SGHRS and YFSETQ.

This clonotype was seen repeatedly, ten times or more. The chain carries TRBV7-2 and TRBJ2-4; D unclear. Trimming took off 6 bases at V and 9 bases at J, with 18 bases between the two ends. The CDR3 is 14 residues long. In germline, CDR1 is SGHTA, CDR2 FQGNSA. The CDR3 sequence: CASSSPGLERIQYF. CDR3 nucleotides: TGTGCCAGCAGTTCCCCGGGCCTCGAACGCATTCAGTACTTC.